Listed here are 27 T cell receptor beta chains from one sample, sequenced in a study of T cells in Graves' hyperthyroidism and ophthalmopathy. There were TCR beta CDR3 regions amplified from RNA transcripts. First-round RT-PCR targeting the TCR CDR3 was performed with the HTBI primer set. TCRdb ran MiXCR on the multiplex PCR reads and lists one entry per CDR3 protein. The sample contains 540,000 or so distinct CDR3 sequences, approximately 14% of which appear only once. Sample: blood. These TCRs come from a woman in her twenties or thirties with Graves' hyperthyroidism.

This clonotype was observed a handful of times. The germline gene is not matched at one end of the junction; a read error may be the cause. The chain has TRBV24-1 and TRBJ2-1, with D possibly being TRBD2 (5 bases). The CDR3 totals 16 residues. CDR1 KGHDR and CDR2 SFDVKD come from the germline V gene. As DNA, the CDR3 is TGTGCCGCCAGTTTTGCTCCCCAGCGGACCTACAATGAGCAGTTCTTC. Protein product: CAASFAPQRTYNEQFF.

This clonotype was picked up many times. The rearrangement links TRBV7-8 to TRBJ1-5; D is uncertain. The V end lost 5 bases, the J end lost 1 base, and 12 bases lay between the germline ends. Germline V lookup: CDR1 SGHVS, CDR2 FQNEAQ. This CDR3 comprises 15 residues. DNA of the CDR3: TGTGCCAGCAGCCCAGCGCCCGTCAGCAATCAGCCCCAGCATTTT. This encodes CASSPAPVSNQPQHF.

This clonotype was counted ten times or more. The V call is TRBV7-3, the J call TRBJ2-3; 12 positions agree with TRBD2. This CDR3 contains 15 residues. V shed 6 bases, J shed 6 bases, and the junction held 7 bases outside the gene matches. Germline values: CDR1 SGHTA, CDR2 FQGTGA. In DNA, the CDR3 is TGTGCCAGCAGACCTAGCGGGAGGGCCTCGGATACGCAGTATTTT. Encoded protein: CASRPSGRASDTQYF.

Many counts were recorded for this clonotype. The chain links TRBV5-1 to TRBJ2-1; tentative D call: TRBD2 (5 bases). CDR1 and CDR2 from the germline V gene are SGHRS and YFSETQ. The ends were cut back, 2 bases at V and 8 bases at J, with 17 bases in the middle. The CDR3 loop spans 15 amino acids. The CDR3 nucleotides read TGCGCCAGCAGCTTCGGACTCCAGCAATGGGATGAGCAGTTCTTC. This gives the protein CASSFGLQQWDEQFF.

This clonotype was observed at least ten times. The V gene is TRBV30, the J gene TRBJ2-7; TRBD1 aligns across 9 bases. J gave up 1 base and V 3 bases, and 4 bases lay outside the gene matches. The CDR3 extends over 14 amino acids. Germline V gene data show CDR1 as GTSNPN and CDR2 as SVGIG (reference sequence). CDR3 sequence reads: CAWRGTGKSYEQYF. CDR3 in DNA: TGTGCCTGGAGAGGGACAGGGAAGTCCTACGAGCAGTACTTC.

The table lists this clonotype with many counts. The CDR3 loop is CASSFHSSYEQYF. The DNA of the CDR3 is TGTGCCAGCAGTTTCCACAGCTCCTACGAGCAGTACTTC. This chain connects TRBV27 to TRBJ2-7, with D uncertain. There are 13 residues in the CDR3. V was pared by 3 bases and J by 0 bases, with 6 bases between. Germline assignment: CDR1 MNHEY and CDR2 SMNVEV (reference sequence).

This clonotype was found a few times. The V call is TRBV20-1, the J call TRBJ2-1; 7 bases match TRBD2. From germline, CDR1 is DFQATT and CDR2 SNEGSKA (reference sequence). This CDR3 has 13 residues. V gave up 3 bases and J gave up 6 bases; unmatched junction bases: 5. The CDR3 nucleotides are TGCAGTGCTAGGTGGGGGAGGGCCAATGAGCAGTTCTTC. It specifies CSARWGRANEQFF.

CDR3 DNA: TGTGCCTGGAGTGGACTAATGGTAACCACCGGGGAGCTGTTTTTT. Its translation: CAWSGLMVTTGELFF. The rearrangement joins TRBV30 to TRBJ2-2, with D maybe TRBD2 (5 bases). Germline V CDR1 and CDR2: GTSNPN, SVGIG (reference sequence). Trimming removed 1 base at V and 4 bases at J, with 13 bases between. The CDR3 contains 15 residues. The full variable domain, in which reference TRBV30 and TRBJ2-2 provide the parts outside the CDR3, is SQTIHQWPATLVQPVGSPLSLECTVEGTSNPNLYWYRQAAGRGLQLLFYSVGIGQISSEVPQNLSASRPQDRQFILSSKKLLLSDSGFYLCAWSGLMVTTGELFFGEGSRLTVL.

Turning to this clonotype: A much larger clone differs by one base, so this may be a read error. CDR3 residues: CASNTGTGAPNQPQHF. The CDR3 DNA reads TGTGCCAGCAATACCGGGACAGGGGCCCCCAATCAGCCCCAGCATTTT. The chain recombines TRBV6-2 or TRBV6-3 with TRBJ1-5; 10 bases map to TRBD1. With 7 bases clipped from V and 3 bases from J, the junction kept 9 bases outside the gene matches. The CDR3 sequence is 16 residues long. Germline-derived CDR1 and CDR2 are MNHEY and SVGEGT.

This clonotype was picked up many times. This sequence joins TRBV5-1 and TRBJ2-1; D gene uncertain. The V and J ends lost 0 bases and 4 bases respectively, with 8 bases between them. The CDR3 extends over 14 amino acids. Germline CDR1 SGHRS, CDR2 YFSETQ. The CDR3 spells CASSLGTPYNEQFF. The CDR3 DNA sequence: TGCGCCAGCAGCTTGGGCACGCCGTACAATGAGCAGTTCTTC.

The chain links TRBV24-1 to TRBJ2-2; 10 bases map to TRBD2. CDR3 length: 15 amino acids. The germline V gene has CDR1 KGHDR and CDR2 SFDVKD. V shed 6 bases and J 5 bases; nucleotides not matched to a gene: 5. The CDR3 loop is CATSTLAGETGELFF. The CDR3 nucleotides read TGTGCCACCAGTACGCTAGCGGGAGAAACCGGGGAGCTGTTTTTT.

The chain is built from TRBV6-6 and TRBJ2-1; maybe TRBD2 (5 bases). CDR1 MNHNY and CDR2 SVGAGI come from the germline V gene (reference sequence). The ends were cut back, 0 bases at V and 8 bases at J, with 5 bases in the middle. The CDR3 covers 12 residues. The CDR3 protein is CASSYSGDEQFF. In DNA, the CDR3 is TGTGCCAGCAGTTACTCGGGAGATGAGCAGTTCTTC.

The genes are TRBV3-1 and TRBJ1-1; weak D call: TRBD1 (5 bases). Germline loops: CDR1 LGHDT, CDR2 YNNKEL (reference sequence). V lost 0 bases and J lost 0, with 14 bases in between. The CDR3 length is 17 residues. CDR3 amino acids: CASSQEWGGIMNTEAFF. CDR3 in DNA: TGTGCCAGCAGCCAAGAGTGGGGGGGGATTATGAACACTGAAGCTTTCTTT.

This clonotype was counted a few times. The CDR3 protein is CSAVRTGWYGYTF. DNA for the CDR3: TGCAGTGCGGTTAGGACAGGGTGGTATGGCTACACCTTC. This chain connects TRBV20-1 to TRBJ1-2; 8 nucleotides agree with TRBD1. This CDR3 contains 13 residues. Germline lookup yields CDR1 DFQATT and CDR2 SNEGSKA (reference sequence). With V trimmed by 6 bases and J by 5 bases, 8 bases remained unmatched.

This clonotype was counted between two and nine times. For the CDR3, the DNA is TGTGCCAGCAGTTTCGCAGGGTTTAACACCGGGGAGCTGTTTTTT. Translation gives CASSFAGFNTGELFF. The V and J genes are TRBV27 and TRBJ2-2, with TRBD1 as a possible D gene (5 bases). Germline CDR1 is MNHEY and CDR2 is SMNVEV (reference sequence). Trimming took 3 bases from V and 2 from J, leaving 10 bases between them. CDR3 length: 15 amino acids.

At least ten counts were recorded for this clonotype. The rearrangement uses TRBV11-2 and TRBJ1-1; TRBD1 matches at 10 bases. This CDR3 has 16 residues. Germline assignment: CDR1 SGHAT and CDR2 FQNNGV. V lost 4 bases to trimming and J lost 0 bases; unmatched junction nucleotides: 5. CDR3 protein: CASSSGTGVMNTEAFF. CDR3 nucleotides: TGTGCCAGCAGCTCTGGGACAGGGGTAATGAACACTGAAGCTTTCTTT.

This clonotype appeared many times. A read error may produce the germline difference seen at one junction end. The CDR3 DNA sequence: TGCAGTGCGAGAGTTACAAACTCCTACGAGCAGTACTTC. It specifies CSARVTNSYEQYF. The chain links TRBV20-1 to TRBJ2-7; no clear D gene. Germline V gene data show CDR1 as DFQATT and CDR2 as SNEGSKA (reference sequence). The CDR3 is 13 residues long.

The chain recombines TRBV7-9 with TRBJ2-2; TRBD2 is a possible D gene (5 bases). The CDR3 runs 16 residues. Germline V lookup: CDR1 SEHNR, CDR2 FQNEAQ (reference sequence). V lost 5 bases to trimming and J lost 7 bases, with 20 bases between them. CDR3 amino acids: CASSHGLDSRVGELFF. The CDR3 DNA sequence: TGTGCCAGCAGCCATGGACTCGACTCGCGCGTCGGGGAGCTGTTTTTT.

The chain has TRBV4-3 and TRBJ2-1; 7 bases are a match to TRBD2. This CDR3 comprises 16 residues. CDR1 and CDR2 from the germline V gene are LGHNA and YSLEER. V shed 4 bases, J shed 4 bases, and the junction held 10 bases outside the gene matches. The CDR3 is CASSLVLARDYNEQFF. CDR3 sequence (DNA): TGCGCCAGCAGCCTCGTACTAGCGAGAGATTACAATGAGCAGTTCTTC.

The chain links TRBV20-1 to TRBJ2-2, with 12 bases lining up with TRBD2. This CDR3 contains 17 residues. Germline CDR1 and CDR2: DFQATT and SNEGSKA (reference sequence). With V trimmed by 6 bases and J by 5 bases, 13 bases remained unmatched. The CDR3 here is CSATRTSGTRKTGELFF. In DNA form, the CDR3 reads TGCAGTGCGACCAGGACTAGCGGGACTCGGAAAACCGGGGAGCTGTTTTTT.

The chain recombines TRBV10-2 with TRBJ1-6; maybe TRBD1 (5 bases). Per the germline V gene, CDR1 is WSHSY and CDR2 is SAAADI. The CDR3 loop spans 15 amino acids. V was clipped by 3 bases and J by 9 bases, with 15 bases between them. The CDR3 region has the DNA TGCGCCAGCAGTGACACCACAGGTGGTACTTCACCCCTCCACTTT. Amino acids: CASSDTTGGTSPLHF.

This clonotype was counted once. V usage is TRBV5-1 and J usage is TRBJ2-1; 7 nucleotides match TRBD1. The CDR3 is made up of 12 amino acids. CDR1 SGHRS and CDR2 YFSETQ come from the germline V gene. With V trimmed by 0 bases and J by 13 bases, 4 bases remained unmatched. As DNA, the CDR3 is TGCGCCAGCAGCTTGGAGGGGGCCGTACAGTTCTTC. It is translated as CASSLEGAVQFF.

This clonotype was found many times. J is TRBJ1-1 and V is TRBV29-1; possible D gene TRBD1, 5 bases. This CDR3 region has 12 residues. CDR1 and CDR2 from the germline V gene are SQVTM and ANQGSEA. Trimming took off 6 bases at V and 1 base at J, with 9 bases between the two ends. CDR3 in amino acids: CSVAGGNTEAFF. CDR3 sequence (DNA): TGCAGCGTCGCCGGGGGGAACACTGAAGCTTTCTTT.

The chain carries TRBV7-9 and TRBJ1-3; D is ambiguous. Per germline, CDR1 SEHNR and CDR2 FQNEAQ (reference sequence). The V end was cut by 6 bases, the J end by 2 bases, with 8 bases between. The CDR3 totals 13 residues. The CDR3 DNA is TGTGCCAGCAGTAAGGGTCCTGGAAACACCATATATTTT. This encodes CASSKGPGNTIYF.

The rearrangement joins TRBV20-1 to TRBJ2-1; no firm D call. Per the germline V gene, CDR1 is DFQATT and CDR2 is SNEGSKA (reference sequence). The V end was cut by 3 bases, the J end by 6 bases, with 9 bases between. The CDR3 totals 12 residues. The chain's CDR3 is CSAREGGNEQFF. In DNA, the CDR3 is TGCAGTGCTAGGGAAGGTGGCAATGAGCAGTTCTTC.

This clonotype was seen a few times. The chain employs TRBV18 and TRBJ2-2; the D is unclear. In germline, CDR1 is KGHSH, CDR2 LQKENI. Trimming cost V 2 bases and J 1 base, with 8 bases left between them. The CDR3 is 15 amino acids. CDR3: CASSPFSKNTGELFF. CDR3 DNA sequence: TGTGCCAGCTCACCATTCTCCAAGAACACCGGGGAGCTGTTTTTT.

This clonotype was seen more than once but under ten times. The rearrangement links TRBV18 to TRBJ1-1, with D possibly matching TRBD1 (6 bases). V gave up 6 bases and J gave up 1 base, with 15 bases separating them. Germline loops: CDR1 KGHSH, CDR2 LQKENI. The CDR3 runs 15 residues. The CDR3 coding sequence is TGTGCCAGCTCTTGGCGGGGGGCTGAGAACACTGAAGCTTTCTTT. Amino acid sequence: CASSWRGAENTEAFF.